This T cell receptor beta chain stems from a study of cytomegalovirus exposure and HLA in healthy donors. CDR3 size: 14 residues. Germline values: CDR1 GTSNPN, CDR2 SVGIG (reference sequence). The J segment lost 4 bases and the V segment lost 7 bases, leaving 3 bases of the junction unmatched. As regards this clone: Its specificity is not known.

Vbeta (60) and Jbeta (13) primers were used in the PCR. Libraries were prepared by immunoSEQ multiplex PCR; TCRdb keeps only in-frame clonotypes and omits some of them. Of roughly 240,000 clones in the sample, about 81% were seen once. Study-level findings and limits: V- and J-gene trimming in TCR beta was tied to a missense DCLRE1C variant by an analysis performed later.

The rearrangement uses TRBV30 and TRBJ2-3; 15 bases line up with TRBD2. This clonotype was obtained from a woman aged 40 to 50 in good health and CMV-seropositive. The sequenced sample was PBMCs. The DNA for the CDR3 is TGTGCCTTGGGACTAGCGGGGGGTTCAGATACGCAGTATTTT. Translating gives CALGLAGGSDTQYF.